The sequence of this TCR beta chain was determined in a study of identical twins. General study points: Surplus twin overlap in beta out-of-frame sequences was less pronounced. Cross-sectional statistics, not tracking of the same donors, supported the conclusions. Possibly, invariant MAIT and iNKT cells partly confounded zero-insertion analyses. Insertions were reduced in abundant cord blood beta clonotypes but not in memory repertoires.

TCRdb ran MiXCR on the 5' RACE reads and lists one entry per CDR3 protein. This table holds more than 1.5 million distinct CDR3 sequences, 25% to 35% found once. The CDR3 spans 13 residues. The germline gives CDR1 DFQATT, CDR2 SNEGSKA (reference sequence). A word on this clonotype: Its antigen is currently unknown. One end of the junction is discordant with germline, which a read error may explain.

The sequencing sample was made of cord blood. The gene calls are TRBV20-1 and TRBJ2-7; TRBD2 aligns across 11 bases. This sequence was found in a newborn girl in good health. The CDR3 DNA reads TGCAGTGCTCCGACTAGCGGGATTAACGAACAGTACTTC. It yields the protein CSAPTSGINEQYF.